Below are 6 T cell receptor beta chains sequenced from a single sample in a study of PD-1 blockade in classical Hodgkin lymphoma. Time point indicated: cycle 4 day 1 (C4D1), after less than seven weeks of nivolumab. All patients experienced relapse after autologous stem cell transplantation, and brentuximab vedotin exposure was variable. Clones were sequenced by immunoSEQ multiplex PCR, and TCRdb holds only the in-frame ones, with some missing. The profile shows approximately 44,000 clones, 69% of them singletons. The sample was peripheral blood mononuclear cells (PBMCs), taken before the fourth cycle of nivolumab. The origin of the receptors is a human donor with classical Hodgkin lymphoma.

The rearrangement uses TRBV6-4 and TRBJ1-5, with D unresolved. The CDR3 has 14 residues. Per the germline V gene, CDR1 is MRHNA and CDR2 is SNTAGT. Trimming removed 7 bases at V and 3 bases at J, with 13 bases between. The CDR3 DNA follows: TGTGCCAGCAATAAGGCAGTTCTCAATCAGCCCCAGCATTTT. Translating gives CASNKAVLNQPQHF.

This rearrangement joins TRBV2 to TRBJ2-2; a weak D match, TRBD1 (5 bases). This CDR3 has 18 residues. Trimming shortened V by 7 bases and J by 5 bases, and 26 bases separated the two germline ends. The germline V gene encodes CDR1 SNHLY and CDR2 FYNNEI. Here the CDR3 reads CASTKTTVSSVPTGELFF. The CDR3 DNA sequence: TGTGCCAGCACGAAGACGACAGTTTCCTCTGTCCCTACCGGGGAGCTGTTTTTT.

V usage is TRBV5-8 and J usage is TRBJ1-2; no clear D gene. Per the germline V gene, CDR1 is SGHTS and CDR2 is YDEGEE. V was clipped by 0 bases and J by 0 bases, with 9 bases between them. This CDR3 has 15 residues. CDR3 coding DNA: TGTGCCAGCAGCTTGGGTAGGGTAGCTAACTATGGCTACACCTTC. It translates to CASSLGRVANYGYTF.

This clone was recorded only once. This rearrangement joins TRBV4-1 to TRBJ2-1; TRBD1 is a possible D gene (7 bases). The V gene's germline CDR1 is MGHRA and CDR2 YSYEKL. The CDR3 has 15 amino acids. Trimming removed 4 bases at V and 3 bases at J, with 13 bases between. The DNA for the CDR3 is TGCGCCAGCAGCCCTCGACAGGGAGGCTACAATGAGCAGTTCTTC. It translates to CASSPRQGGYNEQFF.

The V and J genes are TRBV6-5 and TRBJ2-2, with a tentative D call TRBD1 (5 bases). CDR1 is MNHEY and CDR2 is SVGAGI in the germline V gene. CDR3 length equals 15 residues. With 6 bases removed from V and 2 bases from J, the gap between germline ends came to 13 bases. The CDR3 sequence is CASSPGHSNTGELFF. CDR3 coding DNA: TGTGCCAGCAGCCCCGGACACTCCAACACCGGGGAGCTGTTTTTT.

This clone was seen only once. The J gene is TRBJ2-2, the V gene TRBV7-9; D call uncertain. The CDR3 contains 12 residues. Germline values: CDR1 SEHNR, CDR2 FQNEAQ (reference sequence). V was trimmed by 6 bases and J by 5 bases, leaving 7 bases between them. The CDR3 sequence: CASRIYTGELFF. CDR3 nucleotide sequence: TGTGCCAGCAGGATTTATACCGGGGAGCTGTTTTTT.